These T cell receptor beta chains were read from a single sample in a study of T cells after yellow fever vaccination. TCRdb fed the 5' RACE reads into MiXCR, producing one record per CDR3 protein. The sample contains under 150,000 distinct CDR3 sequences, 7.7% of which appear only once. The sequencing used CD4+ T cells sorted from PBMCs, collected 5 days after the yellow fever booster vaccination. Receptor source: a man aged 25-40 years who received the YFV17D yellow fever vaccine. CDR3s include the opening cysteine and the closing phenylalanine or tryptophan. The D gene is left open where the match is weak. Clone sizes are given selectively: once, few, many, or a class where the clone is expanded.

V gene	J gene	D gene	CDR3 length	clone size	CDR3 protein	CDR3 DNA
TRBV7-2	TRBJ2-7	NA	13	many	CASSTQGSYEQYF	TGTGCCAGCAGCACTCAGGGGTCCTACGAGCAGTACTTC
TRBV20-1	TRBJ2-1	NA	19	few	CSARVEVGGVREISNEQFF	TGCAGTGCTAGAGTGGAGGTTGGAGGTGTTCGGGAGATAAGCAATGAGCAGTTCTTC
TRBV20-1	TRBJ2-1	TRBD2	17	NA	CCARNIAGGLLGNEQFF	TGCTGTGCTAGAAATATAGCGGGAGGGCTCCTGGGCAATGAGCAGTTCTTC
TRBV12-5	TRBJ2-1	TRBD2	14	many	CASGLDLAVNEQFF	TGTGCTAGTGGTTTGGATCTAGCGGTTAATGAGCAGTTCTTC
TRBV25-1	TRBJ2-5	NA	14	many	CASSSGGVVETQYF	TGTGCCAGCAGTTCCGGTGGAGTCGTAGAGACCCAGTACTTC
TRBV20-1	TRBJ2-7	TRBD1	15	once	CSARGGGQGFYEQYF	TGCAGTGCTAGAGGCGGGGGACAGGGGTTCTACGAGCAGTACTTC
TRBV29-1	TRBJ2-5	TRBD2	14	many	CSAGLAGGRGTQYF	TGCAGCGCTGGACTAGCGGGAGGGCGTGGGACCCAGTACTTC
TRBV29-1	TRBJ1-4	NA	14	many	CSILSPQYNEKLFF	TGCAGCATACTGTCGCCACAGTATAATGAAAAACTGTTTTTT
TRBV29-1	TRBJ2-5	NA	13	many	CSVPGTPQETQYF	TGCAGCGTGCCCGGGACTCCACAAGAGACCCAGTACTTC
TRBV20-1	TRBJ1-6	NA	14	few	CSARSQTGNSPLHF	TGCAGTGCTAGATCTCAAACAGGAAATTCACCCCTCCACTTT
TRBV7-2	TRBJ2-1	NA	15	many	CASSLVGVSNNEQFF	TGTGCCAGCAGCTTAGTGGGCGTTAGCAACAATGAGCAGTTCTTC
TRBV24-1	TRBJ2-5	TRBD2	13	many	CATSTSAQETQYF	TGTGCCACCAGTACTAGCGCCCAAGAGACCCAGTACTTC
TRBV3-1	TRBJ2-1	TRBD2	18	few	CASSQALAGGPSYNEQFF	TGTGCCAGCAGCCAAGCCCTAGCGGGAGGGCCATCCTACAATGAGCAGTTCTTC
TRBV6-5	TRBJ2-3	TRBD2	14	many	CASTAGKTTDTQYF	TGTGCCAGCACAGCGGGGAAAACCACAGATACGCAGTATTTT
TRBV6-2/TRBV6-3	TRBJ2-1	TRBD2	16	many	CASIQRESTSYNEQFF	TGTGCCAGCATTCAGCGGGAGAGTACCTCCTACAATGAGCAGTTCTTC
TRBV20-1	TRBJ1-1	TRBD1	14	few	CSARPGQGNAEAFF	TGCAGTGCTAGGCCGGGACAGGGAAACGCTGAAGCTTTCTTT
TRBV10-2	TRBJ2-7	NA	12	many	CASLASSYEQYF	TGCGCCAGCCTCGCGAGCTCCTACGAGCAGTACTTC
TRBV20-1	TRBJ2-1	NA	15	few	CSATPGTFSYNEQFF	TGCAGTGCCACTCCCGGGACTTTTTCATACAATGAGCAGTTCTTC
TRBV18	TRBJ2-1	NA	14	few	CASSPPSVRGEQFF	TGTGCCAGCTCTCCCCCCAGCGTCCGAGGTGAGCAGTTCTTC
TRBV14	TRBJ2-7	NA	11	many	CASSRGNEQYF	TGTGCCAGCAGCCGTGGGAACGAGCAGTACTTC
TRBV28	TRBJ2-5	NA	13	many	CASRPGPFETQYF	TGTGCCAGCAGACCGGGACCTTTCGAGACCCAGTACTTC
TRBV7-2	TRBJ2-3	TRBD2	15	many	CASTILAGGTDTQYF	TGTGCCAGCACCATACTAGCGGGCGGCACAGATACGCAGTATTTT
TRBV5-1	TRBJ2-1	TRBD2	16	many	CASSTWEASGYNEQFF	TGCGCCAGCAGCACTTGGGAGGCTAGCGGTTACAATGAGCAGTTCTTC
TRBV6-4	TRBJ2-1	NA	16	many	CASSGLVGNSYNEQFF	TGTGCCAGCAGTGGACTCGTGGGGAACTCCTACAATGAGCAGTTCTTC
TRBV20-1	TRBJ2-5	NA	13	many	CSATRSAAETQYF	TGCAGTGCTACCAGGAGCGCGGCGGAGACCCAGTACTTC
TRBV9	TRBJ2-2	NA	15	NA	CASSVDQRPTGELFF	TGTGCCAGCAGCGTAGACCAAAGACCCACCGGGGAGCTGTTTTTT
TRBV27	TRBJ2-3	NA	11	many	CASRLRDTQYF	TGTGCCAGCAGACTACGAGATACGCAGTATTTT
TRBV5-5	TRBJ1-1	NA	15	NA	CASSLGGGLASEAFF	TGTGCCAGCAGCTTGGGGGGGGGGTTGGCATCTGAAGCTTTCTTT
TRBV12-3/TRBV12-4	TRBJ2-7	NA	13	many	CASRPASSYEQYF	TGTGCCAGCAGACCGGCCAGCTCCTACGAGCAGTACTTC
TRBV5-1	TRBJ1-2	TRBD1	14	many	CASSAGTVNYGYTF	TGCGCCAGCAGCGCCGGGACAGTTAACTATGGCTACACCTTC
TRBV21-1	TRBJ2-7	NA	15	many	CASSKGLVTFYEQYF	TGTGCCAGCAGCAAGGGACTAGTTACGTTCTACGAGCAGTACTTC
TRBV5-1	TRBJ2-3	NA	11	NA	CASSLVGPQYF	TGCGCCAGCAGCTTGGTGGGGCCGCAGTATTTT
TRBV4-3	TRBJ2-3	TRBD1	17	many	CASSPNVGRGQADTQYF	TGCGCCAGCAGCCCCAACGTCGGGCGGGGACAGGCAGATACGCAGTATTTT
TRBV5-1	TRBJ2-2	NA	14	many	CASSRSENTGELFF	TGCGCCAGCAGCCGTAGTGAAAACACCGGGGAGCTGTTTTTT
TRBV5-1	TRBJ2-7	TRBD1	14	many	CASSLDGTGYEQYF	TGCGCCAGCAGCTTGGATGGGACAGGCTACGAGCAGTACTTC
TRBV27	TRBJ2-7	TRBD1	14	many	CASRAGTGRGEQYF	TGTGCCAGCAGAGCCGGGACAGGGAGGGGCGAGCAGTACTTC
TRBV4-3	TRBJ2-7	NA	18	many	CASSQDSGRQGESYEQYF	TGCGCCAGCAGCCAAGATTCGGGGAGGCAGGGGGAATCCTACGAGCAGTACTTC
TRBV7-2	TRBJ2-3	NA	16	many	CASSSPLGRRTDTQYF	TGTGCCAGCAGCTCGCCTTTGGGTCGACGCACAGATACGCAGTATTTT
TRBV9	TRBJ2-3	NA	16	many	CASSVDFTVSTDTQYF	TGTGCCAGCAGCGTAGACTTTACAGTGAGCACAGATACGCAGTATTTT
TRBV7-8	TRBJ2-2	NA	14	many	CASSSQQGTGELFF	TGTGCCAGCAGTTCGCAACAGGGAACCGGGGAGCTGTTTTTT
TRBV20-1	TRBJ2-5	NA	15	many	CSARDVGGVQETQYF	TGCAGTGCTAGAGATGTTGGAGGGGTCCAAGAGACCCAGTACTTC
TRBV5-1	TRBJ2-3	TRBD2	14	NA	CASSSGGGPDTQYF	TGCGCCAGCAGTAGCGGGGGAGGCCCAGATACGCAGTATTTT
TRBV20-1	TRBJ1-2	NA	11	many	CSADAPGGYTF	TGCAGTGCTGATGCCCCGGGTGGCTACACCTTC
TRBV7-2	TRBJ1-4	NA	14	many	CASSRTVTYGKLFF	TGTGCCAGCAGCCGCACCGTCACGTACGGAAAACTGTTTTTT
TRBV23-1	TRBJ2-5	TRBD2	16	few	CASSPAEERGQETQYF	TGCGCCAGCAGTCCCGCTGAAGAGCGGGGCCAAGAGACCCAGTACTTC
TRBV5-1	TRBJ2-7	TRBD1	15	many	CASSLASGQGGEQYF	TGCGCCAGCAGCTTGGCCTCGGGACAGGGTGGCGAGCAGTACTTC
TRBV4-3	TRBJ2-5	NA	14	many	CASSQDTGLGTQYF	TGCGCCAGCAGCCAAGATACCGGTTTAGGGACCCAGTACTTC
TRBV5-3	TRBJ2-7	NA	14	few	CARSCRDGTYEQYF	TGTGCCAGAAGCTGCCGGGACGGCACCTACGAGCAGTACTTC
TRBV29-1	TRBJ1-2	NA	13	many	CSVGGGINYGYTF	TGCAGCGTTGGGGGCGGGATTAACTATGGCTACACCTTC
TRBV20-1	TRBJ1-1	NA	14	many	CSARGAPMNTEAFF	TGCAGTGCTAGAGGAGCGCCTATGAACACTGAAGCTTTCTTT
TRBV20-1	TRBJ2-2	NA	14	many	CSAKVRLNTGELFF	TGCAGTGCTAAGGTCCGTCTGAACACCGGGGAGCTGTTTTTT
TRBV7-9	TRBJ2-1	TRBD2	16	many	CASSFPPGLRGNEQFF	TGTGCCAGCAGCTTCCCGCCGGGACTAAGAGGCAATGAGCAGTTCTTC
TRBV20-1	TRBJ2-7	NA	12	many	CSVGSSGFEQYF	TGCAGTGTGGGGAGCTCGGGGTTCGAGCAGTACTTC
TRBV27	TRBJ2-7	NA	13	few	CAHPTGHPYEQYF	TGTGCCCACCCTACGGGACACCCCTACGAGCAGTACTTC
TRBV20-1	TRBJ2-5	TRBD2	13	many	CSASAGVSETQYF	TGCAGTGCTTCAGCGGGAGTCTCTGAGACCCAGTACTTC
TRBV5-1	TRBJ2-3	TRBD1	16	many	CASSEGRDRLTDTQYF	TGCGCCAGCAGCGAAGGCCGGGACAGGCTCACAGATACGCAGTATTTT
TRBV7-6	TRBJ2-7	TRBD1	15	few	CASSLEQGAQYEQYF	TGTGCCAGCAGCTTAGAACAGGGGGCGCAGTACGAGCAGTACTTC
TRBV7-9	TRBJ2-2	NA	11	many	CASRDTGELFF	TGTGCCAGCAGAGATACCGGGGAGCTGTTTTTT
TRBV11-2	TRBJ2-1	TRBD2	15	many	CASSFLAGVYNEQFF	TGTGCCAGCAGCTTCTTGGCGGGAGTTTACAATGAGCAGTTCTTC
TRBV7-2	TRBJ2-1	NA	15	many	CASSLSGPKDNEQFF	TGTGCCAGCAGCTTGAGCGGGCCAAAGGACAATGAGCAGTTCTTC